Below are 23 T cell receptor beta chains sequenced from a single sample in a study of blood T cells in healthy people across ages. Primers used in a second PCR of about 7 to 11 cycles were a sample-barcoded 5' primer and a J-beta primer mix. One entry per CDR3 protein, called by TCRdb with MiXCR from the 5' RACE reads. The table records nearly 800,000 distinct CDR3 sequences, roughly 25% of them present only once. These data were also filed under a second study, of T cells of mothers and their children.

Sequencing input: blood. Every receptor here comes from a boy aged 5-17 years in good health.

The genes are TRBV7-9 and TRBJ2-1; D is unresolved. Germline V gene sequence: CDR1 SEHNR, CDR2 FQNEAQ (reference sequence). The CDR3 is 11 residues long. V dropped 2 bases and J dropped 9 bases, with 5 bases sitting between them. The CDR3 region has the DNA TGTGCCAGCAGCTTATTTAGTGAGCAGTTCTTC. Its translation: CASSLFSEQFF.

Ten or more counts support this clonotype. The rearrangement uses TRBV20-1 and TRBJ2-1, with D perhaps matching TRBD2 (5 bases). Germline V lookup: CDR1 DFQATT, CDR2 SNEGSKA (reference sequence). The ends were cut back, 6 bases at V and 5 bases at J, with 14 bases in the middle. The CDR3 spans 13 residues. The CDR3 nucleotides are TGCAGTGCGGATAACGCACTAGACAATGAGCAGTTCTTC. Translated: CSADNALDNEQFF.

This clonotype appeared many times. V is TRBV7-9 and J is TRBJ2-5; unclear D gene. Germline-derived CDR1 and CDR2 are SEHNR and FQNEAQ (reference sequence). With 0 bases removed from V and 1 base from J, the gap between germline ends came to 6 bases. The CDR3 extends over 14 amino acids. DNA of the CDR3: TGTGCCAGCAGCTTAGCTGTACTCCAAGAGACCCAGTACTTC. It yields the protein CASSLAVLQETQYF.

The gene calls are TRBV29-1 and TRBJ1-5; D might be TRBD1 (5 bases). Trimming stripped 6 bases from V and 5 bases from J, with 14 bases between. CDR1 is SQVTM, CDR2 ANQGSEA, per germline. The CDR3 totals 13 residues. In DNA, the CDR3 is TGCAGCGTCGGGACTAGAGTGGATCAGCCCCAGCATTTT. Translation gives CSVGTRVDQPQHF.

This clonotype appeared a few times. The V and J genes are TRBV20-1 and TRBJ1-5; D is unresolved. Germline V gene lookup returns CDR1 DFQATT and CDR2 SNEGSKA (reference sequence). V lost 4 bases, J lost 7 bases, and 17 bases lay in between. The CDR3 sequence is 14 residues long. The CDR3, as DNA: TGCAGTGCTAAGTGGTCCGGGGATTCCCAGCCCCAGCATTTT. Translating gives CSAKWSGDSQPQHF.

The V call is TRBV7-9, the J call TRBJ1-5, with D tentatively TRBD1 (6 bases). Germline V gene sequence: CDR1 SEHNR, CDR2 FQNEAQ (reference sequence). Trimming left V 3 bases short and J 4 bases short, with 10 bases between. The CDR3 extends over 14 amino acids. Here the CDR3 reads CASSFTGLNQPQHF. CDR3 coding DNA: TGTGCCAGCAGCTTTACAGGGCTGAATCAGCCCCAGCATTTT.

The chain links TRBV11-2 to TRBJ1-2, with 8 nucleotides matching TRBD1. The CDR3 consists of 18 residues. Germline V gives CDR1 SGHAT, CDR2 FQNNGV. V lost 4 bases and J lost 4; bases outside the gene matches: 17. The CDR3 DNA reads as TGTGCCAGCAGCTCTTTGAAAGTAGGACAGGGTAATCTCTATGGCTACACCTTC. It translates to CASSSLKVGQGNLYGYTF.

About this clonotype itself: Germline is not matched at one junction end, which may reflect a read error. This sequence joins TRBV20-1 and TRBJ2-2; D is perhaps TRBD2 (7 bases). This CDR3 spans 16 amino acids. The germline CDR1 and CDR2 sequences are DFQATT and SNEGSKA (reference sequence). CDR3 sequence (DNA): TGCAGTACTAGAGATGACACAGGGAGGGACACCGGGGAGCTGTTTTTT. Translated: CSTRDDTGRDTGELFF.

This rearrangement joins TRBV4-3 to TRBJ2-7; D uncertain. The length of the CDR3 is 15 residues. Trimming stripped 1 base from V and 2 bases from J, with 12 bases between. Germline values: CDR1 LGHNA, CDR2 YSLEER. The CDR3 spells CASSQGFGDPYEQYF. In DNA, the CDR3 is TGCGCCAGCAGCCAAGGGTTTGGGGATCCCTACGAGCAGTACTTC.

In its sample, this clonotype was seen a few times. At one end the junction does not follow the germline gene, possibly because of a read error. V gene TRBV7-7 combines with J gene TRBJ2-5, with D perhaps TRBD2 (6 bases). This CDR3 region has 14 residues. Germline loops: CDR1 SSHAT, CDR2 FNYEAQ (reference sequence). The CDR3 reads CASSPLAGTTAQYF. CDR3 coding DNA: TGTGCTAGCAGCCCTCTTGCGGGGACCACGGCCCAGTACTTC.

The chain couples TRBV19 to TRBJ2-3; 11 nucleotides match TRBD1. CDR1 is LNHDA and CDR2 is SQIVND in the germline V gene (reference sequence). Trimming cost V 5 bases and J 3 bases; bases outside gene matches: 7. The CDR3 has 16 amino acids. In DNA, the CDR3 is TGTGCCAGTAGTGTCGGGACAGGGGGTAAGACAGATACGCAGTATTTT. This translates into CASSVGTGGKTDTQYF.

This clonotype was picked up a small number of times. The rearrangement links TRBV28 to TRBJ2-1; a possible D gene is TRBD1 (6 bases). Germline V gene lookup returns CDR1 MDHEN and CDR2 SYDVKM. The CDR3 runs to 12 residues. Trimming cost V 2 bases and J 11 bases, with 10 bases left between them. CDR3 sequence reads: CASSLKTGKQFF. Written as DNA, the CDR3 is TGTGCCAGCAGTTTAAAGACAGGAAAGCAGTTCTTC.

This clonotype appeared many times. The V call is TRBV2, the J call TRBJ2-1; the match to TRBD2 covers 10 bases. CDR3 length: 14 residues. Per germline, CDR1 SNHLY and CDR2 FYNNEI. Losses at the gene ends were 8 bases for V and 5 bases for J; bases not matched to a gene: 6. The CDR3 bases are TGTGCCAGCCTTAGACTAGCGGGTAACAATGAGCAGTTCTTC. Encoded protein: CASLRLAGNNEQFF.

The V call is TRBV7-9, the J call TRBJ2-1, with 9 bases fitting TRBD2. Germline CDR1 and CDR2: SEHNR and FQNEAQ (reference sequence). J was trimmed by 10 bases and V by 4 bases; bases with no gene match: 17. This CDR3 has 17 amino acids. CDR3 sequence: CASSYPIAGDPSSEQFF. The CDR3 DNA reads as TGTGCCAGCAGCTACCCGATAGCGGGGGACCCCTCAAGCGAGCAGTTCTTC.

The rearrangement uses TRBV11-2 and TRBJ2-5; 7 bases align to TRBD1. CDR1 is SGHAT, CDR2 FQNNGV, per germline. CDR3 length: 17 amino acids. V dropped 1 base and J dropped 1; count of bases not matched to a gene: 9. CDR3 nucleotide sequence: TGTGCCAGCAGCTTAGGAAGCAAGGGACAGAGCCAAGAGACCCAGTACTTC. This encodes CASSLGSKGQSQETQYF.

This clonotype was observed a few times. The chain recombines TRBV4-3 with TRBJ2-3, with TRBD2 as a possible D gene (5 bases). The V end lost 0 bases, the J end lost 4 bases, and 14 bases lay between the germline ends. The germline V gene has CDR1 LGHNA and CDR2 YSLEER. The CDR3 extends over 16 amino acids. This CDR3 reads CASSQDPIGKPDTQYF. In DNA, the CDR3 is TGCGCCAGCAGCCAAGATCCAATCGGGAAGCCAGATACGCAGTATTTT.

This clonotype was seen a few times. The CDR3 protein is CASSPAFGTGELFF. In nucleotides, the CDR3 is TGTGCCAGCAGCCCCGCGTTCGGGACCGGGGAGCTGTTTTTT. The chain recombines TRBV7-3 with TRBJ2-2; D ambiguous. CDR1 and CDR2 from the germline V gene are SGHTA and FQGTGA. This CDR3 has 14 residues. The V end was cut by 5 bases, the J end by 5 bases, with 12 bases between.

Turning to this clonotype: One junction end does not reproduce the germline sequence, and a read error may be involved. The gene calls are TRBV24-1 and TRBJ2-2; a weak D match, TRBD2 (6 bases). This CDR3 contains 13 residues. Germline-derived CDR1 and CDR2 are KGHDR and SFDVKD. The CDR3 DNA reads TGTGCCACCAGTGACCAGAACACCGGGGGGCTGTTTTTT. This codes for CATSDQNTGGLFF.

The rearrangement uses TRBV9 and TRBJ1-4, with TRBD1 matching 7 bases. The CDR3 has 17 residues. V shed 0 bases, J shed 8 bases, and the junction held 13 bases outside the gene matches. Germline CDR1 SGDLS, CDR2 YYNGEE. The DNA for the CDR3 is TGTGCCAGCAGCGTAGGAAGGGGGCGCGGGATAACGGAAAAACTGTTTTTT. Amino acid sequence: CASSVGRGRGITEKLFF.

The V and J genes are TRBV20-1 and TRBJ2-3, with D unclear. Trimming removed 0 bases at V and 5 bases at J, with 15 bases between. This CDR3 contains 15 residues. Germline values: CDR1 DFQATT, CDR2 SNEGSKA (reference sequence). The CDR3 DNA reads as TGCAGTGCTAGAGATCCGGGCAGACCCCAAGATACGCAGTATTTT. Amino acid sequence: CSARDPGRPQDTQYF.

Only a few counts were recorded for this clonotype. The J gene is TRBJ2-1, the V gene TRBV24-1; TRBD2 matches 9 bases. In germline, CDR1 is KGHDR, CDR2 SFDVKD. The CDR3 is made up of 15 amino acids. The trim removed 5 bases at V and 7 bases at J, leaving 8 bases unmatched. CDR3 region: CATSGPSGNPNEQFF. In DNA form, the CDR3 reads TGTGCCACCAGTGGCCCTAGCGGGAACCCAAATGAGCAGTTCTTC.

The chain joins TRBV20-1 to TRBJ2-5; D is uncertain. CDR1 and CDR2 (germline): DFQATT, SNEGSKA (reference sequence). This CDR3 spans 12 amino acids. V lost 7 bases and J lost 3, with 12 bases in between. The CDR3 loop is CSEGNWEETQYF. The CDR3 DNA reads TGCAGTGAGGGCAATTGGGAAGAGACCCAGTACTTC.

This clonotype has just a few counts. As DNA, the CDR3 is TGTGCCAGCAGCTTGGCCGGGCCAGGTGGTGGCTACACCTTC. Protein sequence: CASSLAGPGGGYTF. The chain uses TRBV5-5 and TRBJ1-2; D unclear. Trimming stripped 0 bases from V and 7 bases from J, with 13 bases between. There are 14 residues in the CDR3. CDR1 and CDR2 (germline): SGHKS, YYEKEE (reference sequence).